This T cell receptor (beta chain) was identified during a study of cytomegalovirus exposure and HLA in healthy donors. CDR3 size: 16 residues. V trimming: 1 base; J trimming: 1 base; junction bases outside the gene matches: 4. Per germline, CDR1 SGHRS and CDR2 YFSETQ. Primers: 60 Vbeta forward and 13 Jbeta reverse. Some clones are missing from TCRdb's copy, which holds only in-frame ones; the method was immunoSEQ multiplex PCR. The data show 93,000 or so clones, with approximately 72% seen just once and 2.5% to 4% held by the top ten. J is TRBJ2-1 and V is TRBV5-1; 8 bases match TRBD2. Sequenced input: PBMCs. This TCR came from a woman in her fifties or sixties in good health and CMV-seronegative. CDR3 sequence (DNA): TGCGCCAGCAGCTTGAATCCTAGCGGGTCCTACAATGAGCAGTTCTTC. Its translation is CASSLNPSGSYNEQFF.